The next 22 T cell receptor beta chains were all read from a single sample in a study of blood T cell repertoires in COVID-19 (dated by TCRdb to 2020 to 2021). To prepare the library, the immunoSEQ multiplex PCR assay was applied. TCRdb took this table from immuneACCESS and kept in-frame rearrangements with V and J called. Such tables lack part of the clones; where checked against another copy, unresolved V genes explain under half of the gap, and the rest is unexplained. Counted in this sample were about 300,000 clones; around nine tenths of them appeared once. Clones ranked in the top ten supply 5% to 5.5% of the sample. Sequenced sample: PBMCs or T cells enriched from blood (not recorded which). The receptor set was obtained from a man aged 55 to 70 who had recovered from COVID-19.

This clone appeared once. The chain links TRBV2 to TRBJ2-5; 7 bases are shared with TRBD1. Germline lookup yields CDR1 SNHLY and CDR2 FYNNEI. This CDR3 region has 13 residues. Germline trimming cut 7 bases from V and 2 bases from J; bases unmatched to any gene: 4. The CDR3 DNA sequence: TGTGCCAGCACAGGGGACAGACAAGAGACCCAGTACTTC. This translates into CASTGDRQETQYF.

This chain uses TRBV5-1 with TRBJ2-7; D ambiguous. CDR3 length equals 14 residues. The V end was cut by 0 bases, the J end by 1 base, with 8 bases between. Germline CDR1 is SGHRS and CDR2 is YFSETQ. The CDR3 sequence is CASSLGGASYEQYF. The CDR3 DNA reads as TGCGCCAGCAGCTTGGGCGGCGCGTCCTACGAGCAGTACTTC.

The rearrangement links TRBV9 to TRBJ1-3; TRBD1 might be the D (5 bases). The CDR3 is made up of 16 amino acids. V lost 0 bases to trimming and J lost 3 bases, with 13 bases between them. CDR1 SGDLS and CDR2 YYNGEE come from the germline V gene. The CDR3 nucleotides read TGTGCCAGCAGCGTAGACCCAGCGGGGGATGGAAACACCATATATTTT. The encoded protein is CASSVDPAGDGNTIYF.

The chain joins TRBV9 to TRBJ2-1; 10 bases are shared with TRBD2. CDR1 is SGDLS, CDR2 YYNGEE, per germline. There are 16 residues in the CDR3. Germline trimming cut 3 bases from V and 5 bases from J; bases unmatched to any gene: 8. The DNA for the CDR3 is TGTGCCAGCAGCGGCATTCTAGCGGGAGTTGACAATGAGCAGTTCTTC. Its protein product is CASSGILAGVDNEQFF.

The CDR3 DNA is TGTGCCAGCAGCTTGGCGACGGTCTTAGCGGGAGGCCCCGGGGAGCTGTTTTTT. This gives the protein CASSLATVLAGGPGELFF. The V call is TRBV5-5, the J call TRBJ2-2, with TRBD2 matching over 10 bases. After removal of 0 bases from V and 6 bases from J, the junction contained 11 bases not matched to a gene. Germline loops: CDR1 SGHKS, CDR2 YYEKEE (reference sequence). CDR3 size: 18 residues.

The gene calls are TRBV27 and TRBJ2-1; 7 nucleotides line up with TRBD2. V was clipped by 3 bases and J by 7 bases; unmatched bases: 12. Germline lookup yields CDR1 MNHEY and CDR2 SMNVEV (reference sequence). The CDR3 totals 16 residues. The CDR3 region has the DNA TGTGCCAGCAGTTTTGCCGCGGGAGAGTTAACGAATGAGCAGTTCTTC. This encodes CASSFAAGELTNEQFF.

This clone occurred once. This sequence joins TRBV5-1 and TRBJ2-7; weak D call: TRBD2 (6 bases). The CDR3 contains 13 residues. Trimming left V 5 bases short and J 0 bases short, with 9 bases between. From germline, CDR1 is SGHRS and CDR2 YFSETQ. The chain's CDR3 is CASRRESSYEQYF. The DNA of the CDR3 is TGCGCCAGCAGACGGGAGAGCTCCTACGAGCAGTACTTC.

The chain uses TRBV2 and TRBJ1-3, with a weak D call TRBD1 (5 bases). The CDR3 spans 16 residues. The V and J ends lost 1 base and 3 bases respectively, with 13 bases between them. The germline gives CDR1 SNHLY, CDR2 FYNNEI. DNA for the CDR3: TGTGCCAGCAGTGAAGAAGGGGTAGGAAGTGGAAACACCATATATTTT. As protein: CASSEEGVGSGNTIYF.

V is TRBV27 and J is TRBJ2-3; D unresolved. The V end was cut by 6 bases, the J end by 4 bases, with 14 bases between. The CDR3 has 14 residues. Looked up from germline, CDR1 is MNHEY and CDR2 is SMNVEV (reference sequence). CDR3 DNA sequence: TGTGCCAGCAGCCCCCGCCAGGTAGCAGATACGCAGTATTTT. Its protein product is CASSPRQVADTQYF.

This clone was detected once. This chain uses TRBV4-1 with TRBJ2-1; 7 bases align to TRBD1. The V segment lost 2 bases and the J segment 9 bases; nucleotides outside the gene matches: 7. The CDR3 runs to 14 residues. Germline V gives CDR1 MGHRA, CDR2 YSYEKL. As DNA, the CDR3 is TGCGCCAGCAGCCAAATATACAGGGGCGGTGAGCAGTTCTTC. This encodes CASSQIYRGGEQFF.

This chain links TRBV6-5 with TRBJ1-2; 7 nucleotides line up with TRBD1. Germline CDR1 MNHEY, CDR2 SVGAGI. V shed 0 bases and J 4 bases; nucleotides not matched to a gene: 5. The CDR3 totals 15 residues. Here the CDR3 DNA reads TGTGCCAGCAGTTACTCGAAGGGGACAGCCTATGGCTACACCTTC. Translating it yields CASSYSKGTAYGYTF.

This chain uses TRBV9 with TRBJ1-1; D gene ambiguous. V shed 0 bases and J shed 2 bases, with 8 bases lying between them. The length of the CDR3 is 14 residues. The germline gives CDR1 SGDLS, CDR2 YYNGEE. CDR3 sequence (DNA): TGTGCCAGCAGCGTAGGGTCAGTTAACACTGAAGCTTTCTTT. It codes for CASSVGSVNTEAFF.

The gene calls are TRBV2 and TRBJ2-7; D is unclear. Germline-derived CDR1 and CDR2 are SNHLY and FYNNEI. The CDR3 sequence is 13 residues long. Trimming stripped 3 bases from V and 2 bases from J, with 8 bases between. CDR3 amino acids: CASSELRTYEQYF. In DNA form, the CDR3 reads TGTGCCAGCAGTGAGCTGCGAACCTACGAGCAGTACTTC.

This clone was recorded a few times. This rearrangement joins TRBV28 to TRBJ1-2; no clear D. The germline V and J ends were trimmed by 4 bases and 0 bases, with 18 bases remaining between them. In germline, CDR1 is MDHEN, CDR2 SYDVKM. The CDR3 is 17 amino acids. The CDR3 coding sequence is TGTGCCAGCAGTTCCGGCGGTGCGGCTACAACTAACTATGGCTACACCTTC. Its protein product is CASSSGGAATTNYGYTF.

V gene TRBV6-5 combines with J gene TRBJ2-1, with D uncertain. This CDR3 contains 15 residues. Per germline, CDR1 MNHEY and CDR2 SVGAGI. V was trimmed by 6 bases and J by 0 bases, leaving 12 bases between them. This CDR3 reads CASSLVGFSYNEQFF. CDR3 in DNA: TGTGCCAGCAGCCTAGTCGGATTCTCCTACAATGAGCAGTTCTTC.

The chain recombines TRBV5-1 with TRBJ2-2; perhaps TRBD2 as D (5 bases). In germline, CDR1 is SGHRS, CDR2 YFSETQ. Trimming cost V 5 bases and J 5 bases, with 13 bases left between them. The length of the CDR3 is 14 residues. Here the CDR3 reads CASSRPGGTGELFF. CDR3 DNA sequence: TGCGCCAGCAGTCGGCCCGGCGGGACCGGGGAGCTGTTTTTT.

J is TRBJ2-7 and V is TRBV20-1, with TRBD2 as a possible D gene (6 bases). This CDR3 region has 11 residues. From germline, CDR1 is DFQATT and CDR2 SNEGSKA (reference sequence). V was pared by 6 bases and J by 4 bases, with 10 bases between. DNA for the CDR3: TGCAGTGCGCAGGACTATTACGAGCAGTACTTC. This translates into CSAQDYYEQYF.

The gene calls are TRBV11-2 and TRBJ2-7; tentatively, D is TRBD1 (6 bases). The CDR3 runs to 13 residues. V was shortened by 2 bases and J by 5 bases, with 10 bases between the two germline ends. Germline V gene lookup returns CDR1 SGHAT and CDR2 FQNNGV. For the CDR3, the DNA is TGTGCCAGCAGCTTACAGGGGATTAACGAGCAGTACTTC. Encoded protein: CASSLQGINEQYF.

This rearrangement joins TRBV20-1 to TRBJ1-5, with D unresolved. This CDR3 comprises 14 residues. Germline V gives CDR1 DFQATT, CDR2 SNEGSKA (reference sequence). Trimming took off 3 bases at V and 0 bases at J, with 9 bases between the two ends. The CDR3 sequence: CSASQAYSNQPQHF. Here the CDR3 DNA reads TGCAGTGCTAGTCAGGCCTATAGCAATCAGCCCCAGCATTTT.

This sequence joins TRBV3-1 (or the pseudogene TRBV3-2) and TRBJ2-7; a possible D gene is TRBD1 (6 bases). Germline CDR1 reads LGHDT; CDR2 reads YNNKEL (reference sequence). V lost 4 bases and J 1 base, leaving 11 bases between the germline ends. CDR3 size: 14 residues. CDR3 in DNA: TGTGCCAGCAGCCCCCGGGACAAATCCTACGAGCAGTACTTC. This translates into CASSPRDKSYEQYF.

This clone has just one count. The chain couples TRBV4-3 to TRBJ2-3; D is perhaps TRBD2 (5 bases). Germline CDR1 is LGHNA and CDR2 is YSLEER. The CDR3 sequence is 16 residues long. V gave up 1 base and J gave up 2 bases, with 13 bases separating them. CDR3 nucleotides: TGCGCCAGCAGCCAAGTGTCGACGGGATTCACAGATACGCAGTATTTT. Residues: CASSQVSTGFTDTQYF.

The V gene is TRBV6-5, the J gene TRBJ1-5; D gene uncertain. Germline-derived CDR1 and CDR2 are MNHEY and SVGAGI. V lost 6 bases and J 4 bases, leaving 16 bases between the germline ends. The length of the CDR3 is 15 residues. In nucleotides, the CDR3 is TGTGCCAGCAGCTCCTTGCGGTCCCCAAATCAGCCCCAGCATTTT. This sequence encodes CASSSLRSPNQPQHF.